These 5 T cell receptor beta chains originate from one sample sequenced in a study of blood T cell repertoires in COVID-19. Measured with immunoSEQ multiplex PCR; TCRdb has only the in-frame clones, and not every one. The profile shows about 180,000 clones, approximately 83% of them singletons. Input material: peripheral blood. Receptors were obtained from a man between 60 and 75 years old with acute or convalescent COVID-19.

The rearrangement links TRBV19 to TRBJ1-5, with 8 bases identical to TRBD1. V trimming: 3 bases; J trimming: 5 bases; junction bases outside the gene matches: 0. This CDR3 comprises 13 residues. Germline-derived CDR1 and CDR2 are LNHDA and SQIVND (reference sequence). CDR3 sequence reads: CASSMTGDQPQHF. The CDR3 nucleotides read TGTGCCAGTAGTATGACAGGGGATCAGCCCCAGCATTTT. The variable domain in full, with the rest retrieved from reference TRBV19 and TRBJ1-5, is DGGITQSPKYLFRKEGQNVTLSCEQNLNHDAMYWYRQDPGQGLRLIYYSQIVNDFQKGDIAEGYSVSREKKESFPLTVTSAQKNPTAFYLCASSMTGDQPQHFGDGTRLSIL.

The rearrangement joins TRBV5-1 to TRBJ2-5, with TRBD2 as a possible D gene (6 bases). The germline V and J ends were trimmed by 3 bases and 4 bases, with 19 bases remaining between them. The CDR3 sequence is 16 residues long. The germline CDR1 and CDR2 sequences are SGHRS and YFSETQ. In DNA, the CDR3 is TGCGCCAGCAGCTCCCGCCCTGCGGGGAACCGAGAGACCCAGTACTTC. Its translation: CASSSRPAGNRETQYF.

This clone was picked up a small number of times. The V gene is TRBV6-5, the J gene TRBJ2-7; 10 bases match TRBD2. The CDR3 sequence is 14 residues long. V trimming: 11 bases; J trimming: 4 bases; junction bases outside the gene matches: 11. Germline V gene lookup returns CDR1 MNHEY and CDR2 SVGAGI. In DNA, the CDR3 is TGTGCCTCAGTAAGCGGGAGGGCCCCTTACGAGCAGTACTTC. Translating gives CASVSGRAPYEQYF.

This clone has a single count. The V gene is TRBV18, the J gene TRBJ2-7; TRBD1 is a possible D gene (6 bases). Per the germline V gene, CDR1 is KGHSH and CDR2 is LQKENI. CDR3 size: 15 residues. With 2 bases removed from V and 4 bases from J, the gap between germline ends came to 15 bases. The CDR3 reads CASSPGQTGGYEQYF. The CDR3 region has the DNA TGTGCCAGCTCACCAGGACAGACCGGCGGGTACGAGCAGTACTTC.

The chain uses TRBV7-2 and TRBJ2-7; TRBD1 matches 12 bases. The V gene's germline CDR1 is SGHTA and CDR2 FQGNSA. The CDR3 has 15 amino acids. Trimming removed 5 bases from V and 12 bases from J; junction bases left unmatched: 14. The CDR3: CASSLEGQGALSRYF. The CDR3 nucleotides are TGTGCCAGCAGCCTAGAGGGACAGGGGGCCCTTTCTAGGTACTTC.